This TCR beta chain appears in the sequencing data of a study of T cell responses to AZD1222 COVID-19 vaccine. The repertoire was sequenced with immunoSEQ multiplex PCR; TCRdb's copy has only in-frame clones and lacks some. The data show some 150,000 clones, with about 91% seen just once and approximately 2.3% held by the top ten. Germline V gene data show CDR1 as LNHDA and CDR2 as SQIVND (reference sequence). The CDR3 consists of 10 residues. V dropped 6 bases and J dropped 10 bases, with 8 bases sitting between them. This clone came up a few times. As yet, its antigen is unknown. Study outcomes and limitations: Receipt of two AZD1222 doses was followed by a rise in Spike-specific TCR breadth and depth. After the peak T cell response, and only then, were repertoires sampled. White British people made up most donors, females outnumbered males, and clonal diversity was possibly underestimated.

This receptor was taken from an adult in good health. The source material was peripheral blood, sampled on day 0 of AZD1222 vaccination. The V gene is TRBV19, the J gene TRBJ2-3; D is possibly TRBD1 (5 bases). The CDR3 DNA reads as TGTGCCAGTAGAGGGGCGGCGCAGTATTTT. The encoded protein is CASRGAAQYF.